Listed below are T cell receptor beta chains from one sample, sequenced in a study of T cell repertoires in cytomegalovirus infection. TCRdb re-called the reads with MiXCR, one entry per CDR3 protein. This table holds about 260,000 distinct CDR3 sequences, over 8% found once. Material for sequencing was PBMCs. These receptor sequences come from a human donor in good health (CMV status not recorded). Some clones in this sample may be carry-over from other donors' samples. Both conserved end residues are part of each CDR3. Rows give clone size only sometimes, using once, few, many, or a class for an expanded clone.

J gene | clone size | V gene | CDR3 protein
TRBJ1-1 | - | TRBV6-2/TRBV6-3 | CASTTPSRTGGSPFEAFF
TRBJ2-7 | many | TRBV7-6 | CASSKGVSYEQYF
TRBJ2-4 | - | TRBV20-1 | CSATPPSGLAKNIQYF
TRBJ2-7 | many | TRBV5-1 | CASSLRQGADEQYF
TRBJ2-7 | few | TRBV14 | CASSQGTGLTYEQYF
TRBJ2-1 | many | TRBV28 | CASSGDPGDNEQFF
TRBJ1-4 | few | TRBV28 | CASSFTGRGLNEKLFF
TRBJ2-3 | many | TRBV12-3/TRBV12-4 | CASSGIRTDTQYF
TRBJ1-2 | many | TRBV28 | CASSPPTGIYGYTF
TRBJ2-5 | few | TRBV20-1 | CSASGLAGLQETQYF
TRBJ2-7 | many | TRBV7-2 | CASSHGLAASYEQYF
TRBJ2-1 | few | TRBV19 | CASGTGEQFF
TRBJ1-2 | many | TRBV7-2 | CASTSSATGTGNYGYTF
TRBJ2-7 | - | TRBV7-2 | CASSLQKGSYEQYF
TRBJ1-5 | many | TRBV7-9 | CASSFESNQPQHF
TRBJ2-1 | many | TRBV28 | CASSFSTLVNEQFF
TRBJ2-3 | many | TRBV6-1 | CASGSLAGGPTDTQYF
TRBJ2-5 | many | TRBV29-1 | CSVSGLAGVIQETQYF
TRBJ2-1 | many | TRBV7-8 | CASSLAGSTGNEQFF
TRBJ2-7 | many | TRBV5-4 | CASSPPNPSGRAIYEQYF
TRBJ1-4 | - | TRBV27 | CASSPWATNEKLFF
TRBJ1-2 | - | TRBV5-1 | CASSLVGDYDYGYTF
TRBJ1-6 | many | TRBV28 | CASSFFAVRQGGSPLHF
TRBJ1-2 | few | TRBV20-1 | CSARSFTGYYGYTF
TRBJ2-7 | - | TRBV7-2 | CASRLGELPIPPIYEQYF
TRBJ1-1 | - | TRBV7-3 | CASSFYTRAKNTEAFF
TRBJ2-1 | many | TRBV29-1 | CSGGIPGAHEQFF
TRBJ1-6 | many | TRBV12-3/TRBV12-4 | CASRDRVGNSPLHF
TRBJ1-3 | - | TRBV12-3/TRBV12-4 | CASTLGGDTIYF
TRBJ1-2 | - | TRBV19 | CASRVDGVYGYTF
TRBJ2-3 | - | TRBV6-8 | CASSYGTGVGTDTQYF
TRBJ1-1 | many | TRBV5-1 | CASSRLALTVGTEAFF